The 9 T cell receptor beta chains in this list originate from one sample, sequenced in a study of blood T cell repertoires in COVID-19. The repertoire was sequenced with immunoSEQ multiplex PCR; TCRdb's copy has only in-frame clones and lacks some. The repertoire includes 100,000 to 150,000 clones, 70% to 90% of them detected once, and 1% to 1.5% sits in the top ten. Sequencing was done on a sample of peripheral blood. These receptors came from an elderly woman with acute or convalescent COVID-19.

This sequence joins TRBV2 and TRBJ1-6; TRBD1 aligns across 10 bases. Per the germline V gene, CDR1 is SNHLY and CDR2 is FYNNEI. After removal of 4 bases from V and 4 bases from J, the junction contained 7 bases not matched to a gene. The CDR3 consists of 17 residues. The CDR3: CASSGTGTGEYNSPLHF. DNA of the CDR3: TGTGCCAGCAGTGGAACCGGGACAGGGGAATATAATTCACCCCTCCACTTT.

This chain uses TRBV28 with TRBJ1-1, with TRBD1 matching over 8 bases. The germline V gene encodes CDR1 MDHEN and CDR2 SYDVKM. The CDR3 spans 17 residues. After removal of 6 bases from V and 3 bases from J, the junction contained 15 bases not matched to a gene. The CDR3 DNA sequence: TGTGCCAGCAGCACTAGGACAGGGTGGGAGTGGGACACTGAAGCTTTCTTT. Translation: CASSTRTGWEWDTEAFF.

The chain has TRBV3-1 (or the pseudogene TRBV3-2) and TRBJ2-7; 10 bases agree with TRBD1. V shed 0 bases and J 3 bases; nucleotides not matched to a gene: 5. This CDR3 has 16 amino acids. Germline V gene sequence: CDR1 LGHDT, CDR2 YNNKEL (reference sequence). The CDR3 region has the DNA TGTGCCAGCAGCCAAGAACCCCGGACAGGGGGCTACGAGCAGTACTTC. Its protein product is CASSQEPRTGGYEQYF.

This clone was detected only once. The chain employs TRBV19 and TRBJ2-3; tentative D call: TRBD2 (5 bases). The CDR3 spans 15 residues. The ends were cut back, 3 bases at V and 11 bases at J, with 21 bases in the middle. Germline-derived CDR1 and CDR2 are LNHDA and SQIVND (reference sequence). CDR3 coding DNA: TGTGCCAGTAGTATTCTCGCCGGCCTTACTGAGGGGCAGTATTTT. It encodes CASSILAGLTEGQYF.

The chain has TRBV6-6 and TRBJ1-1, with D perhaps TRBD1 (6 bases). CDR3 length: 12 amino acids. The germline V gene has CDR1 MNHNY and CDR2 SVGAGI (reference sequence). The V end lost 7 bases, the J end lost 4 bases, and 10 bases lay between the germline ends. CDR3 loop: CASTKQGTEAFF. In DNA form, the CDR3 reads TGTGCCAGCACCAAACAGGGCACTGAAGCTTTCTTT.

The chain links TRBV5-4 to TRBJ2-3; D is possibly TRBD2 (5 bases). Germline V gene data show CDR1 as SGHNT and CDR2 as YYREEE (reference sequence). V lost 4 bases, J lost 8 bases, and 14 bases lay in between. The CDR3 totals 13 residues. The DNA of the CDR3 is TGTGCCAGCAGCCTCGCAGGAGGAGGTACGCAGTATTTT. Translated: CASSLAGGGTQYF.

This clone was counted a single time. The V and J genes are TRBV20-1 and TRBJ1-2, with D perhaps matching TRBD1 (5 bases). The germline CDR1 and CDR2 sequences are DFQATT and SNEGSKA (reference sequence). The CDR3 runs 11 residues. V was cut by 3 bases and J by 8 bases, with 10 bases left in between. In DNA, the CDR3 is TGCAGTGCTAGGGGGACTGCCGGCTACACCTTC. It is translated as CSARGTAGYTF.

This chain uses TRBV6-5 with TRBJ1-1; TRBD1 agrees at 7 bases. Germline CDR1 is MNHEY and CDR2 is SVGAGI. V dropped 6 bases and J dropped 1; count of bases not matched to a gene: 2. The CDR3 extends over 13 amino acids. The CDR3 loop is CASRRDRNTEAFF. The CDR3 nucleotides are TGTGCCAGCAGGAGGGACAGGAACACTGAAGCTTTCTTT.

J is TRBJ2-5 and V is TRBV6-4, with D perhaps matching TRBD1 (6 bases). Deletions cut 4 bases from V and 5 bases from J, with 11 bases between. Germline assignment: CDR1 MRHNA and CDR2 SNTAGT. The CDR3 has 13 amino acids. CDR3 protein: CASSAGARETQYF. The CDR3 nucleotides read TGTGCCAGCAGTGCAGGGGCCCGGGAGACCCAGTACTTC.